This is a list of T cell receptor beta chains from one sample in a study of Ad26.COV2.S vaccination and SARS-CoV-2 variants. Assay used: immunoSEQ multiplex PCR; TCRdb lists only in-frame clones, some missing. The data contain under 300,000 clones, approximately 90% of them singletons. The material sequenced was peripheral blood, taken in a trial of Ad26.COV2.S vaccine versus placebo. These TCRs come from a person aged 18-60 years who received the Ad26.COV2.S COVID-19 vaccine or a placebo. Both conserved end residues are part of each CDR3. The D gene is left open where the match is weak. Clone sizes are given selectively: once, few, many, or a class where the clone is expanded.

CDR3 protein: CASSRGGTGPTGELFF
CDR3 DNA: TGCGCCAGCAGCCGCGGGGGGACAGGGCCCACCGGGGAGCTGTTTTTT
J gene: TRBJ2-2
V gene: TRBV4-1
clone size: few
D gene: .
CDR3 length: 16

CDR3 protein: CASSEGQASGRGYQETQYF
CDR3 DNA: TGTGCCAGCAGTGAAGGTCAGGCTAGCGGGAGGGGGTACCAAGAGACCCAGTACTTC
J gene: TRBJ2-5
V gene: TRBV6-1
clone size: .
D gene: TRBD2
CDR3 length: 19

CDR3 protein: CASSYSMETQYF
CDR3 DNA: TGTGCCAGCAGTTACTCCATGGAGACCCAGTACTTC
J gene: TRBJ2-5
V gene: TRBV6-5
clone size: .
D gene: .
CDR3 length: 12

CDR3 protein: CASSSGPMNEQFF
CDR3 DNA: TGCGCCAGCAGCTCTGGCCCCATGAATGAGCAGTTCTTC
J gene: TRBJ2-1
V gene: TRBV5-1
clone size: .
D gene: .
CDR3 length: 13

CDR3 protein: CASSHRGTDYEQYF
CDR3 DNA: TGTGCCAGCAGTCATAGAGGGACAGACTACGAGCAGTACTTC
J gene: TRBJ2-7
V gene: TRBV13
clone size: .
D gene: TRBD1
CDR3 length: 14

CDR3 protein: CASQAPLLGGGYTF
CDR3 DNA: TGTGCCAGCCAAGCCCCCCTTTTGGGCGGCGGCTACACCTTC
J gene: TRBJ1-2
V gene: TRBV2
clone size: .
D gene: .
CDR3 length: 14

CDR3 protein: CASSEGRGSSGNTIYF
CDR3 DNA: TGTGCCAGCAGTGAAGGACGGGGGAGCTCTGGAAACACCATATATTTT
J gene: TRBJ1-3
V gene: TRBV6-1
clone size: .
D gene: .
CDR3 length: 16

CDR3 protein: CASSLAPGLADNEQFF
CDR3 DNA: TGTGCCAGCAGCTTAGCGCCCGGACTAGCGGACAATGAGCAGTTCTTC
J gene: TRBJ2-1
V gene: TRBV11-1
clone size: .
D gene: TRBD2
CDR3 length: 16

CDR3 protein: CASSPGGATQETQYF
CDR3 DNA: TGTGCCAGCAGCCCCGGGGGAGCAACCCAAGAGACCCAGTACTTC
J gene: TRBJ2-5
V gene: TRBV7-6
clone size: .
D gene: .
CDR3 length: 15

CDR3 protein: CASRREGGNEQYF
CDR3 DNA: TGTGCCAGCCGGCGGGAAGGGGGTAACGAGCAGTACTTC
J gene: TRBJ2-7
V gene: TRBV18
clone size: few
D gene: .
CDR3 length: 13

CDR3 protein: CASSYQRTNTGELFF
CDR3 DNA: TGTGCCAGCAGTTATCAGCGAACGAACACCGGGGAGCTGTTTTTT
J gene: TRBJ2-2
V gene: TRBV6-2/TRBV6-3
clone size: .
D gene: .
CDR3 length: 15

CDR3 protein: CASSTRAGHEKLFF
CDR3 DNA: TGTGCCAGCTCCACTCGGGCGGGACATGAAAAACTGTTTTTT
J gene: TRBJ1-4
V gene: TRBV6-5
clone size: .
D gene: .
CDR3 length: 14

CDR3 protein: CASSPDRPGANVLTF
CDR3 DNA: TGTGCCAGCAGCCCCGACAGGCCTGGGGCCAACGTCCTGACTTTC
J gene: TRBJ2-6
V gene: TRBV7-6
clone size: once
D gene: .
CDR3 length: 15

CDR3 protein: CASSESPDGRGSYEQYF
CDR3 DNA: TGTGCCAGCAGTGAATCTCCGGACGGAAGGGGCTCCTACGAGCAGTACTTC
J gene: TRBJ2-7
V gene: TRBV25-1
clone size: .
D gene: .
CDR3 length: 17

CDR3 protein: CASSQAWGNEKLFF
CDR3 DNA: TGTGCCAGCAGCCAAGCCTGGGGCAATGAAAAACTGTTTTTT
J gene: TRBJ1-4
V gene: TRBV27
clone size: .
D gene: .
CDR3 length: 14

CDR3 protein: CASSYSSGKPEAFF
CDR3 DNA: TGTGCCAGCAGTTACTCTTCAGGGAAACCTGAAGCTTTCTTT
J gene: TRBJ1-1
V gene: TRBV6-2/TRBV6-3
clone size: once
D gene: .
CDR3 length: 14

CDR3 protein: CASSGARFNEKLFF
CDR3 DNA: TGTGCCAGCAGCGGGGCGAGGTTTAATGAAAAACTGTTTTTT
J gene: TRBJ1-4
V gene: TRBV6-5
clone size: .
D gene: .
CDR3 length: 14

CDR3 protein: CASSPTGDYGYTF
CDR3 DNA: TGTGCCAGCAGCCCCACGGGGGACTATGGCTACACCTTC
J gene: TRBJ1-2
V gene: TRBV11-1
clone size: .
D gene: .
CDR3 length: 13

CDR3 protein: CASSPHGTGQETQYF
CDR3 DNA: TGTGCCAGCAGCCCCCACGGGACTGGCCAAGAGACCCAGTACTTC
J gene: TRBJ2-5
V gene: TRBV9
clone size: .
D gene: .
CDR3 length: 15

CDR3 protein: CSVCPQMTYNEQFF
CDR3 DNA: TGCAGCGTTTGCCCACAGATGACCTACAATGAGCAGTTCTTC
J gene: TRBJ2-1
V gene: TRBV29-1
clone size: .
D gene: .
CDR3 length: 14

CDR3 protein: CASSQDRGTSGKETQYF
CDR3 DNA: TGTGCCAGCAGCCAAGATCGTGGCACTAGCGGGAAAGAGACCCAGTACTTC
J gene: TRBJ2-5
V gene: TRBV14
clone size: .
D gene: TRBD2
CDR3 length: 17

CDR3 protein: CASSFPGGGLDTQYF
CDR3 DNA: TGTGCCAGCAGCTTTCCAGGGGGTGGTTTGGATACGCAGTATTTT
J gene: TRBJ2-3
V gene: TRBV5-4
clone size: .
D gene: TRBD1
CDR3 length: 15

CDR3 protein: CASSPGGLLWQGSGELFF
CDR3 DNA: TGCGCCAGCAGCCCAGGGGGATTATTGTGGCAGGGAAGCGGGGAGCTGTTTTTT
J gene: TRBJ2-2
V gene: TRBV4-1
clone size: few
D gene: TRBD1
CDR3 length: 18

CDR3 protein: CASGLEGQGTEAFF
CDR3 DNA: TGTGCTAGTGGTTTGGAGGGTCAGGGTACTGAAGCTTTCTTT
J gene: TRBJ1-1
V gene: TRBV12-5
clone size: .
D gene: .
CDR3 length: 14

CDR3 protein: CASSPPSGGTDTQYF
CDR3 DNA: TGCGCCAGCAGCCCCCCTAGCGGGGGCACAGATACGCAGTATTTT
J gene: TRBJ2-3
V gene: TRBV5-1
clone size: .
D gene: TRBD2
CDR3 length: 15

CDR3 protein: CASSFTGTRGDTQYF
CDR3 DNA: TGTGCCAGCAGCTTTACCGGGACTAGGGGCGATACGCAGTATTTT
J gene: TRBJ2-3
V gene: TRBV7-3
clone size: .
D gene: TRBD2
CDR3 length: 15

CDR3 protein: CASSLNRRGDEKLFF
CDR3 DNA: TGCGCCAGCAGCCTAAACAGGCGAGGGGATGAAAAACTGTTTTTT
J gene: TRBJ1-4
V gene: TRBV4-3
clone size: .
D gene: .
CDR3 length: 15